The clone carrying this TCR beta chain was seen a handful of times. Its antigen is not identified. This record belongs to a study of blood T cells in healthy people across ages. Study-wide context: In model experiments, template switching was able to capture about one barcoded beta molecule for every two T cells that were present. Whole-study results and caveats: Naive T cell percentage and TCR beta diversity correlated strongly.

For the second PCR, which ran for 7 to 11 cycles, a sample-barcoded 5' primer and a J-beta primer mix were used. Each of the cDNA molecules was tagged by a template-switch adaptor with 12 random nucleotides. TCRdb reprocessed the 5' RACE reads with MiXCR, giving one entry per CDR3 protein. In the table there are 700,000 to 1,000,000 distinct CDR3 sequences, under 45% of which are singletons. Ten milliliters of peripheral blood were drawn from each donor into EDTA-treated tubes. CDR3 length equals 15 residues. Looked up from germline, CDR1 is LGHNA and CDR2 is YSLEER. Trimming stripped 0 bases from V and 4 bases from J, with 13 bases between.

The chain is built from TRBV4-3 and TRBJ2-7; tentatively, D is TRBD2 (6 bases). The TCR comes from a man between 60 and 75 years old in good health. The sequenced sample consisted of blood. The CDR3 sequence is CASSQDRSGRYEQYF. DNA for the CDR3: TGCGCCAGCAGCCAAGATCGGTCAGGGAGGTACGAGCAGTACTTC.